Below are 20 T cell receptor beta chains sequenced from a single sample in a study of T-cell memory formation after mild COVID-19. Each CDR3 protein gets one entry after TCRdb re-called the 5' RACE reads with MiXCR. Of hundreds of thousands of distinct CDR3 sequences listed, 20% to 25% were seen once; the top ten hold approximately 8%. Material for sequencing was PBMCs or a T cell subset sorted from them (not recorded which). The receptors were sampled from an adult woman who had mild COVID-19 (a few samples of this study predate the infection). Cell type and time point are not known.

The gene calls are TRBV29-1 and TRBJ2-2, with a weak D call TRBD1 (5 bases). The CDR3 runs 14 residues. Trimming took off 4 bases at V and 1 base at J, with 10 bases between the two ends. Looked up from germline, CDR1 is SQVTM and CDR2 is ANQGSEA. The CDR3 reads CSVAGLLNTGELFF. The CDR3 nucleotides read TGCAGCGTTGCAGGGCTTTTGAACACCGGGGAGCTGTTTTTT.

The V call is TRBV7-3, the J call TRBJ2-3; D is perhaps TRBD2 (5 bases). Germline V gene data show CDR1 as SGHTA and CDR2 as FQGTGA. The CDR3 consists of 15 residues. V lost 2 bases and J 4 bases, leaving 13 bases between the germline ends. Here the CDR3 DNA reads TGTGCCAGCAGCTTACTGGGCGGGCAGCCAGATACGCAGTATTTT. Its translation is CASSLLGGQPDTQYF.

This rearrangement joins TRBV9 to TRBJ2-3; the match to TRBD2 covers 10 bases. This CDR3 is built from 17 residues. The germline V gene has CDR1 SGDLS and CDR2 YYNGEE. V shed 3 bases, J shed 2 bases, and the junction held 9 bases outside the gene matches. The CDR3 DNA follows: TGTGCCAGCAGCGCCCTTCTAGCGGGAGATAACACAGATACGCAGTATTTT. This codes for CASSALLAGDNTDTQYF.

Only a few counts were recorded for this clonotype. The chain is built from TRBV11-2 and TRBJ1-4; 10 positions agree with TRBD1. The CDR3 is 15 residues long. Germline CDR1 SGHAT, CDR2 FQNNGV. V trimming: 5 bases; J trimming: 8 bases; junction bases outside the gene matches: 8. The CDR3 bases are TGTGCCAGCAGCCTAACCGGGACAGGGGTGGAAAAACTGTTTTTT. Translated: CASSLTGTGVEKLFF.

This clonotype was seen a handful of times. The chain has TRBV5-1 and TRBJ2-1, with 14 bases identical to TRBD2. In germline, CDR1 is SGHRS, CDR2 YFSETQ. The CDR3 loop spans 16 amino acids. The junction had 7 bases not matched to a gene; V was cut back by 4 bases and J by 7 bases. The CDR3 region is CASSPRGTSGRNEQFF. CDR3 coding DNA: TGCGCCAGCAGCCCGAGGGGGACTAGCGGGAGAAATGAGCAGTTCTTC. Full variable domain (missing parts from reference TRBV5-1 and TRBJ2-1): KAGVTQTPRYLIKTRGQQVTLSCSPISGHRSVSWYQQTPGQGLQFLFEYFSETQRNKGNFPGRFSGRQFSNSRSEMNVSTLELGDSALYLCASSPRGTSGRNEQFFGPGTRLTVL.

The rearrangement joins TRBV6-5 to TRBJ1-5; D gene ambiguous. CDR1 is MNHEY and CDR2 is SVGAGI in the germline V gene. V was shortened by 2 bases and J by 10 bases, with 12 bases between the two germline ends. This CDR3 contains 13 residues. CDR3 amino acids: CASSYGSKQPQHF. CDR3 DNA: TGTGCCAGCAGTTACGGGTCGAAACAACCCCAGCATTTT.

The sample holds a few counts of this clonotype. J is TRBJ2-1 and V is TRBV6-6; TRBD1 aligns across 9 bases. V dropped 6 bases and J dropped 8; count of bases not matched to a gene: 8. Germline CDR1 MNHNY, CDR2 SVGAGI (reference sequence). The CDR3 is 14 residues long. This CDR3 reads CASRPQGARDEQFF. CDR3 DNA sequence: TGTGCCAGCAGACCACAGGGGGCGCGCGATGAGCAGTTCTTC.

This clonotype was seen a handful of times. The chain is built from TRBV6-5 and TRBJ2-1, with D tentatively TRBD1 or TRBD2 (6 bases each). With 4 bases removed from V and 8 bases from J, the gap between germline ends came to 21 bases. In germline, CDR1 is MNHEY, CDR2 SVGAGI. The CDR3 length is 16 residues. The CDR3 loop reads CASSLKGGPVGDEQFF. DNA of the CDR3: TGTGCCAGCAGTTTAAAGGGGGGCCCCGTAGGGGATGAGCAGTTCTTC.

The CDR3 protein is CSVELGDRGPPETQYF. The DNA of the CDR3 is TGCAGCGTTGAATTGGGGGACAGGGGTCCCCCAGAGACCCAGTACTTC. The V gene is TRBV29-1, the J gene TRBJ2-5; TRBD1 agrees at 10 bases. CDR3 length: 16 residues. CDR1 and CDR2 (germline): SQVTM, ANQGSEA. Germline trimming cut 2 bases from V and 4 bases from J; bases unmatched to any gene: 10.

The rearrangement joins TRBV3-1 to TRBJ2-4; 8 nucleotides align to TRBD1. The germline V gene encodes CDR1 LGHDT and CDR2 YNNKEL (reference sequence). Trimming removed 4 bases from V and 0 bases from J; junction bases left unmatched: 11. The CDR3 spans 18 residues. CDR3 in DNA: TGTGCCAGCAGCCCTTCGCGACAGGGGCTGATAGCCAAAAACATTCAGTACTTC. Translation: CASSPSRQGLIAKNIQYF.

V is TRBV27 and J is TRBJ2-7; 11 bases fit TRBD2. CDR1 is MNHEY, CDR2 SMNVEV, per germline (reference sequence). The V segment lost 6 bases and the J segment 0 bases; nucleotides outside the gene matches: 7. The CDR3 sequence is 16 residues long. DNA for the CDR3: TGTGCCAGCAGGAGCCTAGCGGGAGGCCGCTCCTACGAGCAGTACTTC. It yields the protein CASRSLAGGRSYEQYF.

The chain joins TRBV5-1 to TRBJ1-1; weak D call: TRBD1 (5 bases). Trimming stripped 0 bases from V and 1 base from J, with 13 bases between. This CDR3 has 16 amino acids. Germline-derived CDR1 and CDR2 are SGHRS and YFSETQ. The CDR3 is CASSLAPSGGNTEAFF. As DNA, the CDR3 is TGCGCCAGCAGCTTGGCCCCGTCGGGGGGGAACACTGAAGCTTTCTTT.

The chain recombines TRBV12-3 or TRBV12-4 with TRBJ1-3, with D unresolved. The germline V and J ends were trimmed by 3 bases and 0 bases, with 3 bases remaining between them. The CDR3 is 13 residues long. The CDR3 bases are TGTGCCAGCAGTTTTAGCTCTGGAAACACCATATATTTT. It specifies CASSFSSGNTIYF.

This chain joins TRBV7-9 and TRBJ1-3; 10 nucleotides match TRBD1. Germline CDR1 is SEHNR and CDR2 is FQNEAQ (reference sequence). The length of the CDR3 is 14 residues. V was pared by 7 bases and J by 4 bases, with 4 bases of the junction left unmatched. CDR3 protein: CASTVGQGGNTIYF. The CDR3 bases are TGTGCCAGCACCGTGGGACAGGGGGGAAACACCATATATTTT.

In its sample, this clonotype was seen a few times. In DNA form, the CDR3 reads TGTGCCAGCAGTGTACAGGGGAATAAAGCTTTCTTT. Translation gives CASSVQGNKAFF. The rearrangement joins TRBV2 to TRBJ1-1; 7 bases match TRBD1. The CDR3 runs 12 residues. V lost 4 bases to trimming and J lost 9 bases; unmatched junction nucleotides: 5. Germline loops: CDR1 SNHLY, CDR2 FYNNEI.

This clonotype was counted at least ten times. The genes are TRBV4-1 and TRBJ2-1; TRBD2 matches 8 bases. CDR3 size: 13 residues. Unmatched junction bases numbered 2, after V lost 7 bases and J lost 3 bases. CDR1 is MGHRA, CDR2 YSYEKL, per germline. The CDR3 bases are TGCGCCAGCACCGGGGGGGTCTACAATGAGCAGTTCTTC. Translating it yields CASTGGVYNEQFF.

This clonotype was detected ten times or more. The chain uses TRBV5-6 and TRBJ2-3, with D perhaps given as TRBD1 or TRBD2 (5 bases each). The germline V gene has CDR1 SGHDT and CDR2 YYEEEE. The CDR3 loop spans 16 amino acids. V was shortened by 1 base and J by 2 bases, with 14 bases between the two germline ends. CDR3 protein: CASSLWGPRFTDTQYF. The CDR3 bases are TGTGCCAGCAGCTTGTGGGGACCTCGATTCACAGATACGCAGTATTTT.

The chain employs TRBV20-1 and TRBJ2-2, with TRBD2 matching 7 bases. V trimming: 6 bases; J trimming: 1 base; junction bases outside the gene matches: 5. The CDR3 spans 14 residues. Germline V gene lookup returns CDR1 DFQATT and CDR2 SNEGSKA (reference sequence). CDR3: CSAALAVNTGELFF. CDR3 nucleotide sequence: TGCAGTGCCGCTCTAGCGGTGAACACCGGGGAGCTGTTTTTT.

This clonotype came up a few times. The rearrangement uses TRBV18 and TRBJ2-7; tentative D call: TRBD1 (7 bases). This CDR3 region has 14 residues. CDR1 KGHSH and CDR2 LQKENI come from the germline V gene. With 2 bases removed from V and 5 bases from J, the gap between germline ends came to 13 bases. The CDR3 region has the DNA TGTGCCAGCTCACCAGGGTCAGGGGGGAACGAGCAGTACTTC. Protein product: CASSPGSGGNEQYF.

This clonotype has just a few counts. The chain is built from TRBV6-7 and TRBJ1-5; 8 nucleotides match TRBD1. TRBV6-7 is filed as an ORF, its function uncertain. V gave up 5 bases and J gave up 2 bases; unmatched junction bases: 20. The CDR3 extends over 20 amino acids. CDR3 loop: CASSRGKGRQGATGNQPQHF. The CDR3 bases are TGTGCCAGCAGTCGGGGGAAGGGACGGCAGGGGGCAACGGGCAATCAGCCCCAGCATTTT.